This T cell receptor (beta chain) appears in the sequencing data of a study of T cell clusters in autoimmune cytopenias. Study information: A median of approximately 50,000 TRB reads per sample yielded a median roughly 2,500 distinct clonotypes. Study conclusions and caveats: TRB repertoire shifts in secondary cytopenia and chronic lymphocytic leukemia mostly reflected lymphoma, not autoimmunity. Physiological T cell clusters of healthy donors were apparently absent in primary autoimmune cytopenia patients.

One tube held mixed TRB-A and TRB-B primer pools for touch-down PCR. After re-calling the multiplex PCR reads, TCRdb lists one entry per CDR3 protein, DNA absent. Seen in this sample are about 8,300 distinct CDR3 sequences; the ten most common clones hold 3% to 3.5%. About 39,000 genome equivalents of blood DNA were amplified for TRB. Considering frequency, this clonotype is medium-sized (0.01 to 0.1%). The antigen remains unidentified. The CDR3 is 16 amino acids. Sequencing input: peripheral blood. The chain has TRBV12-3 or TRBV12-4 and TRBJ2-3; there is no DNA to check the TCRdb D call of TRBD1. The TCR was taken from a human donor with an autoimmune cytopenia or autoimmune hepatitis (not recorded which). CDR3 sequence reads: CASTPAGDASTDTQYF.